Included here is one T cell receptor (beta chain) sequence, with context. Its target is not known. This CDR3 is 16 amino acids long. J lost 0 bases, V lost 7 bases, and 9 bases had no gene match. Per germline, CDR1 LNHDA and CDR2 SQIVND (reference sequence). The data were taken from a study of PD-L1 blockade in urothelial cancer. About the research overall: Among blood samples, the median T cell count was some 150,000.

Synthetic TCR analog templates were spiked into each PCR. The method was immunoSEQ multiplex PCR; TCRdb's version includes in-frame clones alone and lacks a portion of them. The table has around 66,000 clones, about nine tenths seen once. General study results and limits: Clonality of blood TCR below the median before treatment predicted better survival.

This sample's time point: peripheral blood 6 weeks after treatment start. Every patient provided from 1 to 8 samples, collected pretreatment and on-treatment. This receptor was obtained from a man aged 55 to 69 with urothelial cancer. This chain connects TRBV19 to TRBJ1-1, with 9 nucleotides matching TRBD1. This sample comprised PBMCs, obtained around atezolizumab (anti-PD-L1) treatment. CDR3 residues: CASIRGQGLMNTEAFF. The DNA of the CDR3 is TGTGCCAGTATACGGGGACAGGGACTTATGAACACTGAAGCTTTCTTT.